What follows are 12 T cell receptor beta chains derived from one specimen sequenced in a study of blood T cell repertoires in COVID-19. Assay: immunoSEQ multiplex PCR; the TCRdb copy retains only in-frame clones and omits some. Of roughly 59,000 clones detected, around 73% appear once; the ten largest clones hold over 9.5%. The source material was peripheral blood. The receptors shown here come from a man aged 80 or over with acute or convalescent COVID-19.

The chain employs TRBV15 and TRBJ2-2; no clear D. The germline V gene encodes CDR1 LNHNV and CDR2 YYDKDF (reference sequence). V lost 0 bases to trimming and J lost 1 base, with 9 bases between them. This CDR3 spans 16 amino acids. The CDR3 protein is CATSRDAALNTGELFF. CDR3 nucleotides: TGTGCCACCAGCAGAGATGCAGCGCTGAACACCGGGGAGCTGTTTTTT.

The rearrangement uses TRBV9 and TRBJ1-3; D call uncertain. The germline V and J ends were trimmed by 1 base and 7 bases, with 9 bases remaining between them. The CDR3 length is 13 residues. The germline V gene encodes CDR1 SGDLS and CDR2 YYNGEE. The CDR3 region has the DNA TGTGCCAGCAGCGTATCCGGGGTTAACACCATATATTTT. Its translation is CASSVSGVNTIYF.

The chain employs TRBV5-6 and TRBJ2-1, with 10 bases aligning to TRBD2. Germline V CDR1 and CDR2: SGHDT, YYEEEE. Unmatched junction bases numbered 9, after V lost 6 bases and J lost 0 bases. The CDR3 is made up of 17 amino acids. In DNA, the CDR3 is TGTGCCAGCACCGGGACTAGCGTTCTGAGCTCCTACAATGAGCAGTTCTTC. Residues: CASTGTSVLSSYNEQFF.

This chain links TRBV9 with TRBJ2-1, with 10 nucleotides matching TRBD2. This CDR3 has 17 residues. Germline CDR1 is SGDLS and CDR2 is YYNGEE. The J segment lost 3 bases and the V segment lost 0 bases, leaving 6 bases of the junction unmatched. Written as DNA, the CDR3 is TGTGCCAGCAGCGTAGGAATAGCGGGGGGCTACTACAATGAGCAGTTCTTC. Encoded protein: CASSVGIAGGYYNEQFF.

The chain is built from TRBV11-3 and TRBJ1-1; D might be TRBD1 (5 bases). The CDR3 contains 14 residues. Germline V lookup: CDR1 SGHNT, CDR2 YENEEA. V was pared by 1 base and J by 2 bases, with 8 bases between. CDR3 residues: CASSLAGANTEAFF. DNA for the CDR3: TGTGCCAGCAGCTTAGCTGGGGCAAACACTGAAGCTTTCTTT.

The CDR3 reads CASSRRTSGGDTQYF. CDR3 sequence (DNA): TGCGCCAGCAGCCGGCGGACTAGCGGGGGAGATACGCAGTATTTT. The chain uses TRBV5-1 and TRBJ2-3; 13 bases fit TRBD2. Germline V lookup: CDR1 SGHRS, CDR2 YFSETQ. The CDR3 consists of 15 residues. Trimming took 4 bases from V and 5 from J; bases not matched to a gene: 4. The whole variable domain, filled in from reference TRBV5-1 and TRBJ2-3, reads KAGVTQTPRYLIKTRGQQVTLSCSPISGHRSVSWYQQTPGQGLQFLFEYFSETQRNKGNFPGRFSGRQFSNSRSEMNVSTLELGDSALYLCASSRRTSGGDTQYFGPGTRLTVL.

This rearrangement joins TRBV7-9 to TRBJ1-4, with 8 bases aligning to TRBD1. The trim removed 4 bases at V and 4 bases at J, leaving 5 bases unmatched. Germline assignment: CDR1 SEHNR and CDR2 FQNEAQ (reference sequence). CDR3 length: 15 amino acids. CDR3 bases: TGTGCCAGCAGCTATGCGGACAGGGTTAATGAAAAACTGTTTTTT. This codes for CASSYADRVNEKLFF.

In DNA, the CDR3 is TGCGCCAGCAGCCGAGGACAGGGGTTGAACACTGAAGCTTTCTTT. Amino acid sequence: CASSRGQGLNTEAFF. This chain connects TRBV4-1 to TRBJ1-1, with 9 bases identical to TRBD1. The ends lost 4 bases at V and 0 bases at J; junction bases unmatched: 3. CDR3 size: 15 residues. Germline CDR1 reads MGHRA; CDR2 reads YSYEKL.

This clone was observed a few times. This chain links TRBV25-1 with TRBJ1-2; D perhaps matches TRBD1 (6 bases). The germline V and J ends were trimmed by 2 bases and 8 bases, with 18 bases remaining between them. The CDR3 consists of 15 residues. CDR1 is MGHDK, CDR2 SYGVNS, per germline. In DNA, the CDR3 is TGTGCCAGCAGTGAACAACGGGCAGGGGTTCGCGGCTACACCTTC. It specifies CASSEQRAGVRGYTF.

The genes are TRBV3-1 (or the pseudogene TRBV3-2) and TRBJ1-3, with a weak D call TRBD1 (5 bases). The CDR3 has 16 amino acids. Germline CDR1 reads LGHDT; CDR2 reads YNNKEL (reference sequence). Between the trimmed V and J ends, which lost 0 bases and 2 bases, there was a span of 11 bases. The CDR3 DNA sequence: TGTGCCAGCAGCCAAGAAGGCAGGGTAGCTGGAAACACCATATATTTT. Translation gives CASSQEGRVAGNTIYF.

The V gene is TRBV6-5, the J gene TRBJ1-1; tentative D call: TRBD1 (5 bases). The CDR3 length is 14 residues. Per germline, CDR1 MNHEY and CDR2 SVGAGI. The V and J ends lost 8 bases and 0 bases respectively, with 13 bases between them. The CDR3 DNA reads as TGTGCCAGCGAGCTGTCAGGGATGAACACTGAAGCTTTCTTT. It specifies CASELSGMNTEAFF.

The chain has TRBV19 and TRBJ1-2; possibly TRBD1 for D (6 bases). Between the trimmed V and J ends, which lost 3 bases and 8 bases, there was a span of 34 bases. The CDR3 length is 20 residues. Germline lookup yields CDR1 LNHDA and CDR2 SQIVND (reference sequence). The CDR3 protein is CASSIGTPLTGRKPLGGYTF. The CDR3 bases are TGTGCCAGTAGTATCGGGACACCCCTGACAGGTCGTAAACCGTTGGGGGGCTACACCTTC.